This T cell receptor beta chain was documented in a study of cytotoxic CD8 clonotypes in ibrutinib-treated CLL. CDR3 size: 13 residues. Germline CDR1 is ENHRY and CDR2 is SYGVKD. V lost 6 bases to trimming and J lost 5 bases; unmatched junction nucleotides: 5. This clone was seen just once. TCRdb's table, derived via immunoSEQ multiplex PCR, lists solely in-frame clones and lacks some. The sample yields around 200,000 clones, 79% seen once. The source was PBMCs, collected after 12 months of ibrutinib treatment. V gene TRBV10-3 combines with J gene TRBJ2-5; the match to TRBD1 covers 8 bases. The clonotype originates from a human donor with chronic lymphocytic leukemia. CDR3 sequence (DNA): TGTGCCATCAGCAGGACAGGGTTGGAGACCCAGTACTTC. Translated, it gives CAISRTGLETQYF.